The 30 T cell receptor beta chains below were found in one sample sequenced in a study of a mutant IDH1 vaccine in newly diagnosed glioma. For these receptors, no antigen is known. This sample's time point: week 47, end of study. A single vaccine dose contained 300 ug of mutant IDH1 20-mer peptide, and topical imiquimod was used with it. Using immunoSEQ multiplex PCR, the repertoire was profiled, and TCRdb retains in-frame clones only, with some absent. Altogether tens of thousands of clones are present, roughly four fifths being singletons, with the ten largest covering 3% to 3.5%. The sample here was PBMCs, taken from a glioma patient whose treatment included an IDH1 peptide vaccine. Receptors were obtained from a woman in her forties or fifties with glioma.

This clone has more than one count but fewer than ten. The chain recombines TRBV5-1 with TRBJ1-1, with a weak D call TRBD1 (5 bases). The V gene lost 4 bases and the J gene lost 0 bases, with 10 bases spanning the gap. CDR1 is SGHRS, CDR2 YFSETQ, per germline. The CDR3 is made up of 14 amino acids. The CDR3 spells CASSGGRVNTEAFF. CDR3 sequence (DNA): TGCGCCAGCAGCGGGGGAAGGGTGAACACTGAAGCTTTCTTT.

This chain links TRBV27 with TRBJ2-7; TRBD1 agrees at 12 bases. The J segment lost 11 bases and the V segment lost 5 bases, leaving 7 bases of the junction unmatched. The V gene's germline CDR1 is MNHEY and CDR2 SMNVEV (reference sequence). This CDR3 comprises 13 residues. The CDR3 region is CASSTSGQGAKYF. Here the CDR3 DNA reads TGTGCCAGCAGTACATCGGGACAGGGGGCGAAGTACTTC.

This chain joins TRBV11-3 and TRBJ1-1, with a possible D match to TRBD1 (5 bases). Germline assignment: CDR1 SGHNT and CDR2 YENEEA. This CDR3 contains 15 residues. Trimming removed 5 bases from V and 7 bases from J, with 20 bases in between. CDR3 nucleotide sequence: TGTGCCAGCAGCCGGGAATCCTTGGGACGGATTGAAGCTTTCTTT. This codes for CASSRESLGRIEAFF.

This clone was seen a handful of times. The rearrangement links TRBV4-3 to TRBJ1-2; D possibly corresponds to TRBD1 (5 bases). Per the germline V gene, CDR1 is LGHNA and CDR2 is YSLEER. CDR3 size: 15 residues. Trimming removed 1 base at V and 8 bases at J, with 17 bases between. CDR3 DNA: TGCGCCAGCAGCCAAGGTGAGGGGAATATTGAGGGCTACACCTTC. Translating it yields CASSQGEGNIEGYTF.

This chain connects TRBV19 to TRBJ1-6; D is ambiguous. Germline CDR1 LNHDA, CDR2 SQIVND (reference sequence). The CDR3 consists of 15 residues. The V gene lost 5 bases and the J gene lost 2 bases, with 10 bases spanning the gap. In nucleotides, the CDR3 is TGTGCCAGTAGTCGAGAACCGCCCTATAATTCACCCCTCCACTTT. Its protein product is CASSREPPYNSPLHF.

This clone was seen a handful of times. The chain recombines TRBV28 with TRBJ2-7; no firm D call. This CDR3 region has 11 residues. Germline assignment: CDR1 MDHEN and CDR2 SYDVKM. The V gene lost 5 bases and the J gene lost 0 bases, with 2 bases spanning the gap. In DNA form, the CDR3 reads TGTGCCAGCAGTAACTCCTACGAGCAGTACTTC. Its translation is CASSNSYEQYF.

The chain combines TRBV27 with TRBJ1-5, with D tentatively TRBD1 (5 bases). The CDR3 sequence is 14 residues long. The germline CDR1 and CDR2 sequences are MNHEY and SMNVEV (reference sequence). V lost 5 bases to trimming and J lost 6 bases, with 14 bases between them. DNA for the CDR3: TGTGCCAGCAGTCCCGACCGCGGGGGTCAGCCCCAGCATTTT. Encoded protein: CASSPDRGGQPQHF.

This sequence joins TRBV27 and TRBJ2-7, with 15 bases identical to TRBD2. The germline V gene encodes CDR1 MNHEY and CDR2 SMNVEV (reference sequence). This CDR3 comprises 19 residues. V lost 4 bases, J lost 3 bases, and 13 bases stayed unmatched. The CDR3 DNA sequence: TGTGCCAGCAGTTATCTCGGCGGACTAGCGGGGGGGGTAGGCTACGAGCAGTACTTC. The encoded protein is CASSYLGGLAGGVGYEQYF.

V is TRBV6-4 and J is TRBJ1-1, with 7 bases lining up with TRBD1. V gave up 3 bases and J gave up 5 bases; unmatched junction bases: 9. The germline gives CDR1 MRHNA, CDR2 SNTAGT. CDR3 length equals 15 residues. CDR3 nucleotides: TGTGCCAGCAGTGAAGGGGACAGCGGAATGACTGAAGCTTTCTTT. This encodes CASSEGDSGMTEAFF.

This chain connects TRBV19 to TRBJ2-1; D is perhaps TRBD1 (5 bases). CDR3 length: 14 amino acids. The ends were cut back, 6 bases at V and 4 bases at J, with 13 bases in the middle. Germline CDR1 is LNHDA and CDR2 is SQIVND (reference sequence). The CDR3 DNA reads TGTGCCAGTAGAAGCAGGGTCGGGTACAATGAGCAGTTCTTC. As protein: CASRSRVGYNEQFF.

J is TRBJ1-5 and V is TRBV6-1; perhaps TRBD1 as D (6 bases). This CDR3 contains 14 residues. Germline V CDR1 and CDR2: MNHNS, SASEGT. Deletions cut 2 bases from V and 8 bases from J, with 13 bases between. CDR3 nucleotide sequence: TGTGCCAGCAGTGAAAACCGGGGGCAGGAGCCCCAGCATTTT. The encoded protein is CASSENRGQEPQHF.

This clone is a singleton in its sample. The chain links TRBV30 to TRBJ1-1; D is unresolved. The CDR3 extends over 11 amino acids. Trimming shortened V by 2 bases and J by 10 bases, and 11 bases separated the two germline ends. Germline lookup yields CDR1 GTSNPN and CDR2 SVGIG (reference sequence). This CDR3 reads CAWSTVGIAFF. CDR3 in DNA: TGTGCCTGGAGTACTGTGGGGATAGCTTTCTTT.

This sequence joins TRBV7-2 and TRBJ2-7; no reliable D call. The CDR3 spans 18 residues. Germline V gives CDR1 SGHTA, CDR2 FQGNSA. V was cut by 0 bases and J by 0 bases, with 18 bases left in between. CDR3 loop: CASSLARRSNLGSYEQYF. Here the CDR3 DNA reads TGTGCCAGCAGCTTAGCGCGCCGATCAAACCTTGGCTCCTACGAGCAGTACTTC.

The CDR3 DNA follows: TGTGCCAGTAGTATAGTAGGCCAGGGGGAGGGACAGGCCCAGTACTTC. Translation gives CASSIVGQGEGQAQYF. The chain has TRBV19 and TRBJ2-5; D might be TRBD1 (8 bases). From germline, CDR1 is LNHDA and CDR2 SQIVND (reference sequence). V gave up 1 base and J gave up 9 bases, with 21 bases separating them. This CDR3 is built from 16 residues.

The chain recombines TRBV6-1 with TRBJ2-7, with D possibly TRBD1 on 6 matching bases. Germline V gene data show CDR1 as MNHNS and CDR2 as SASEGT. V lost 4 bases, J lost 3 bases, and 19 bases lay in between. CDR3 size: 16 residues. The CDR3 sequence: CASSVMDSESIYEQYF. DNA of the CDR3: TGTGCCAGCAGTGTTATGGACAGCGAATCTATCTACGAGCAGTACTTC.

This chain uses TRBV10-3 with TRBJ1-1; TRBD1 might be the D (6 bases). The V end was cut by 0 bases, the J end by 1 base, with 9 bases between. This CDR3 has 15 amino acids. Germline lookup yields CDR1 ENHRY and CDR2 SYGVKD. CDR3 bases: TGTGCCATCAGTGAGTCTGACAGGCCGAACACTGAAGCTTTCTTT. This translates into CAISESDRPNTEAFF.

This clone was recorded a few times. The CDR3 spells CASRTPPYNEQFF. The CDR3 DNA reads TGTGCCAGCAGGACCCCGCCCTACAATGAGCAGTTCTTC. The V and J genes are TRBV2 and TRBJ2-1, with D unclear. V was pared by 6 bases and J by 2 bases, with 8 bases between. The CDR3 covers 13 residues. Germline V CDR1 and CDR2: SNHLY, FYNNEI.

This clone qualifies as medium-sized. The chain has TRBV5-5 and TRBJ1-2, with D maybe TRBD1 (5 bases). V dropped 4 bases and J dropped 4 bases, with 20 bases sitting between them. This CDR3 is 16 amino acids long. CDR1 is SGHKS and CDR2 is YYEKEE in the germline V gene (reference sequence). CDR3 sequence (DNA): TGTGCCAGCAGCAACGGCCCCTGGGACCCCTTCTATGGCTACACCTTC. Translation: CASSNGPWDPFYGYTF.

The V and J genes are TRBV7-9 and TRBJ1-4, with D hard to call. This CDR3 comprises 16 residues. Germline V gene lookup returns CDR1 SEHNR and CDR2 FQNEAQ (reference sequence). V lost 2 bases, J lost 5 bases, and 15 bases lay in between. The CDR3 protein is CASSLFMVTPNEKLFF. CDR3 nucleotide sequence: TGTGCCAGCAGCTTATTCATGGTTACCCCGAATGAAAAACTGTTTTTT. Supplemented by reference TRBV7-9 and TRBJ1-4, the full variable domain reads DTGVSQNPRHKITKRGQNVTFRCDPISEHNRLYWYRQTLGQGPEFLTYFQNEAQLEKSRLLSDRFSAERPKGSFSTLEIQRTEQGDSAMYLCASSLFMVTPNEKLFFGSGTQLSVL.

The V gene is TRBV2, the J gene TRBJ1-2, with D possibly TRBD1 on 6 matching bases. V dropped 7 bases and J dropped 4 bases, with 19 bases sitting between them. The germline gives CDR1 SNHLY, CDR2 FYNNEI. This CDR3 is built from 15 residues. The CDR3 sequence: CASIPAEGVIYGYTF. As DNA, the CDR3 is TGTGCCAGCATCCCGGCGGAGGGGGTTATCTATGGCTACACCTTC.

The chain couples TRBV5-1 to TRBJ2-7; 9 positions match TRBD1. After removal of 0 bases from V and 6 bases from J, the junction contained 4 bases not matched to a gene. The CDR3 runs 14 residues. Germline CDR1 and CDR2: SGHRS and YFSETQ. The CDR3 sequence: CASSLGGQGSEQYF. The DNA for the CDR3 is TGCGCCAGCAGCTTGGGTGGACAGGGGTCCGAGCAGTACTTC.

The chain carries TRBV9 and TRBJ2-2; tentatively, D is TRBD2 (6 bases). The ends were cut back, 4 bases at V and 0 bases at J, with 19 bases in the middle. The germline V gene encodes CDR1 SGDLS and CDR2 YYNGEE. CDR3 size: 18 residues. CDR3: CASSYGGVVFPNTGELFF. The CDR3 DNA reads as TGTGCCAGCAGCTACGGAGGGGTTGTATTCCCGAACACCGGGGAGCTGTTTTTT.

The chain joins TRBV19 to TRBJ1-1; maybe TRBD1 (5 bases). V gave up 6 bases and J gave up 3 bases, with 14 bases separating them. The length of the CDR3 is 14 residues. Germline CDR1 is LNHDA and CDR2 is SQIVND (reference sequence). Written as DNA, the CDR3 is TGTGCCAGTAGCCCCGGGGGGGATCACACTGAAGCTTTCTTT. Translation: CASSPGGDHTEAFF.

This chain's CDR3 is CASSFGLQHNEQFF. The CDR3 nucleotides are TGTGCCAGCAGCTTCGGTCTACAACACAATGAGCAGTTCTTC. This chain uses TRBV7-2 with TRBJ2-1, with D hard to call. CDR1 SGHTA and CDR2 FQGNSA come from the germline V gene. This CDR3 region has 14 residues. With 3 bases removed from V and 5 bases from J, the gap between germline ends came to 11 bases.

This clone was picked up one time. V is TRBV6-5 and J is TRBJ2-3; D ambiguous. Trimming stripped 0 bases from V and 6 bases from J, with 13 bases between. CDR1 MNHEY and CDR2 SVGAGI come from the germline V gene. CDR3 size: 15 residues. CDR3 in amino acids: CASSYSSGSLDTQYF. The CDR3 coding sequence is TGTGCCAGCAGTTACTCGAGTGGTTCCCTGGATACGCAGTATTTT.

Only a few counts were recorded for this clone. The V gene is TRBV30, the J gene TRBJ2-2, with 10 bases lining up with TRBD1. Looked up from germline, CDR1 is GTSNPN and CDR2 is SVGIG (reference sequence). The CDR3 spans 15 residues. V shed 3 bases, J shed 5 bases, and the junction held 6 bases outside the gene matches. The chain's CDR3 is CAWRSGTGVTGELFF. DNA of the CDR3: TGTGCCTGGAGGTCAGGGACAGGGGTTACCGGGGAGCTGTTTTTT.

This clone was counted between two and nine times. The rearrangement joins TRBV15 to TRBJ1-5; no clear D. Trimming left V 0 bases short and J 9 bases short, with 15 bases between. The germline V gene has CDR1 LNHNV and CDR2 YYDKDF (reference sequence). There are 15 residues in the CDR3. CDR3 nucleotides: TGTGCCACCAGCAGAGATCGGGCCCTAGGTGGGCCCCAGCATTTT. It specifies CATSRDRALGGPQHF.

The rearrangement links TRBV27 to TRBJ2-5; D might be TRBD1 or TRBD2, each matching 5 bases. The CDR3 length is 15 residues. Per the germline V gene, CDR1 is MNHEY and CDR2 is SMNVEV (reference sequence). Trimming took 4 bases from V and 2 from J, leaving 14 bases between them. The CDR3 reads CASSSNRDGQETQYF. CDR3 DNA sequence: TGTGCCAGCAGTTCGAATAGGGACGGACAAGAGACCCAGTACTTC.

The chain combines TRBV11-3 with TRBJ1-1; 7 bases align to TRBD1. The trim removed 1 base at V and 4 bases at J, leaving 9 bases unmatched. The CDR3 loop spans 16 amino acids. The germline V gene encodes CDR1 SGHNT and CDR2 YENEEA. Here the CDR3 reads CASSLGLQGSGTEAFF. The CDR3 DNA reads as TGTGCCAGCAGCTTAGGCCTACAGGGGAGCGGCACTGAAGCTTTCTTT.

This clone was picked up a small number of times. This chain connects TRBV7-9 to TRBJ1-2; no firm D call. The V gene lost 5 bases and the J gene lost 6 bases, with 13 bases spanning the gap. Germline V lookup: CDR1 SEHNR, CDR2 FQNEAQ (reference sequence). This CDR3 spans 13 amino acids. CDR3 region: CASSIGKSDGYTF. CDR3 nucleotide sequence: TGTGCCAGCAGCATAGGGAAAAGTGATGGCTACACCTTC.